The 14 T cell receptor beta chains listed next were all sequenced from one sample in a study of tumor and adjacent non-tumor tissue in lung cancer. Three rounds of nested PCR, following a modified ARM-PCR protocol, produced the TCRbeta library. MiXCR was run by TCRdb on the multiplex PCR reads, yielding one entry per CDR3 protein. The table lists 110,000 or so distinct CDR3 sequences, 75% of them singletons. The template was RNA from unsorted bulk tissue. The sequencing input was lung tumor tissue. The receptors come from a woman aged 60-70 years with non-small cell lung cancer.

As concerns this clonotype: A much bigger clone sits one base away, suggesting this may be a read error. V and J are TRBV4-2 and TRBJ2-5, with D unresolved. Germline V gene sequence: CDR1 LGHNA, CDR2 YNFKEQ. The CDR3 runs to 15 residues. Trimming took off 0 bases at V and 3 bases at J, with 11 bases between the two ends. The CDR3 here is CASSQEWANEETQYF. The CDR3 DNA reads as TGTGCCAGCAGCCAAGAATGGGCGAATGAAGAGACCCAGTACTTC.

For this clonotype: One junction end does not reproduce the germline sequence, and a read error may be involved. The genes are TRBV11-2 and TRBJ2-7; 7 nucleotides align to TRBD2. Germline V lookup: CDR1 SGHAT, CDR2 FQNNGV. This CDR3 is built from 15 residues. This chain's CDR3 is CASSLDPSGKTEQYF. For the CDR3, the DNA is TGTGCAAGCAGCTTAGATCCGAGCGGGAAGACCGAGCAGTACTTC.

Of note for this clonotype: One end of the junction varies from germline; a read error may be responsible. The V and J genes are TRBV29-1 and TRBJ2-3; 10 nucleotides line up with TRBD1. The CDR3 covers 15 residues. Germline assignment: CDR1 SQVTM and CDR2 ANQGSEA. The chain's CDR3 is CSVVERDRGSDTQYF. In DNA, the CDR3 is TGCAGCGTTGTAGAACGGGACAGGGGCTCAGATACGCAATATTTT.

As concerns this clonotype: A read error may produce the germline difference seen at one junction end. This chain joins TRBV7-2 and TRBJ1-5; 11 nucleotides line up with TRBD1. CDR1 is SGHTA and CDR2 is FQGNSA in the germline V gene. The CDR3 extends over 16 amino acids. CDR3 nucleotides: TGTGCCAACAGCTCGCGGACAGGGGGCATAGGTCAGCCCCAGCATTTT. Encoded protein: CANSSRTGGIGQPQHF.

This clonotype appeared many times. One junction end does not reproduce the germline sequence, and a read error may be involved. The chain employs TRBV29-1 and TRBJ2-1; maybe TRBD2 (5 bases). Germline lookup yields CDR1 SQVTM and CDR2 ANQGSEA. This CDR3 has 10 residues. In DNA form, the CDR3 reads TGCAGCGTTGCCGAACGAGGGCAGTCCTTC. The encoded protein is CSVAERGQSF.

To note about this clonotype: The junction and the germline gene differ at one end; a read error may be behind it. This chain connects TRBV14 to TRBJ1-6; D is possibly TRBD1 (5 bases). CDR3 length: 15 amino acids. Germline V gene data show CDR1 as SGHDN and CDR2 as FVKESK. CDR3 region: CTSSQDLGAGSPLHF. DNA of the CDR3: TGTACCAGCAGCCAAGATTTAGGGGCTGGGTCACCCCTCCACTTT.

The rearrangement joins TRBV29-1 to TRBJ1-1; 8 positions agree with TRBD1. The germline CDR1 and CDR2 sequences are SQVTM and ANQGSEA. The CDR3 consists of 14 residues. The J segment lost 3 bases and the V segment lost 7 bases, leaving 10 bases of the junction unmatched. CDR3 protein: CSDRTGPRDTEAFF. The CDR3 DNA sequence: TGCAGCGACCGGACAGGGCCCAGGGACACTGAAGCTTTCTTT.

This clonotype came up many times. The rearrangement joins TRBV4-3 to TRBJ2-3; TRBD2 aligns across 14 bases. The ends lost 0 bases at V and 10 bases at J; junction bases unmatched: 6. Germline CDR1 and CDR2: LGHNA and YSLEER. The CDR3 is made up of 16 amino acids. In nucleotides, the CDR3 is TGCGCCAGCAGCCAAGATCGGACTAGCGGGAGGAGGGCGCAGTATTTT. Translated: CASSQDRTSGRRAQYF.

To note about this clonotype: Being one base from a much bigger clone, this may be a read error. Here the CDR3 reads CASTPGVVRSGNTIYF. The CDR3 region has the DNA TGTGCCAGCACTCCCGGGGTTGTGCGATCTGGAAACACCATATATTTT. The chain carries TRBV6-1 and TRBJ1-3; D is ambiguous. Germline V gene lookup returns CDR1 MNHNS and CDR2 SASEGT. The CDR3 has 16 amino acids. V was pared by 7 bases and J by 1 base, with 17 bases between.

The sample holds a few counts of this clonotype. The genes are TRBV29-1 and TRBJ2-1, with 8 bases aligning to TRBD2. The CDR3 contains 14 residues. The V gene end was trimmed by 4 bases and the J gene end by 6 bases; junction bases not matched to a gene: 8. Germline V CDR1 and CDR2: SQVTM, ANQGSEA. CDR3 coding DNA: TGCAGCGTTGCTAGACTAGCGAACTCCAATGAGCAGTTCTTC. Its protein product is CSVARLANSNEQFF.

This clonotype showed up many times. The rearrangement uses TRBV15 and TRBJ2-1; D may match TRBD1 or TRBD2 (5 bases each). V shed 0 bases and J shed 5 bases, with 14 bases lying between them. CDR3 length: 16 amino acids. Germline CDR1 and CDR2: LNHNV and YYDKDF (reference sequence). This CDR3 is CATSRDLSQGHNEQFF. The CDR3 DNA reads TGTGCCACCAGCAGAGATTTGAGTCAGGGACACAATGAGCAGTTCTTC.

This clonotype was seen ten or more times. This rearrangement joins TRBV10-3 to TRBJ1-5; D unclear. The CDR3 has 13 amino acids. Per germline, CDR1 ENHRY and CDR2 SYGVKD. V was shortened by 2 bases and J by 6 bases, with 8 bases between the two germline ends. The CDR3 here is CAISEARGQPQHF. The CDR3 DNA reads TGTGCCATCAGTGAGGCGAGAGGTCAGCCCCAGCATTTT.

This clonotype was counted many times. The chain couples TRBV12-3 or TRBV12-4 to TRBJ2-3, with unresolved D. The CDR3 extends over 11 amino acids. V was trimmed by 2 bases and J by 5 bases, leaving 2 bases between them. CDR3 region: CASSLLDTQYF. CDR3 DNA sequence: TGTGCCAGCAGTTTACTAGATACGCAGTATTTT.

To note about this clonotype: One junction end does not reproduce the germline sequence, and a read error may be involved. V is TRBV20-1 and J is TRBJ2-1; D unclear. The CDR3 consists of 12 residues. The germline V gene has CDR1 DFQATT and CDR2 SNEGSKA (reference sequence). Here the CDR3 reads CKALSNSGEQFF. In DNA form, the CDR3 reads TGCAAAGCTCTTAGTAATAGTGGTGAGCAATTCTTC.